Below are 30 T cell receptor beta chains sequenced from a single sample in a study of T cell responses to AZD1222 COVID-19 vaccine (dated by TCRdb to the early 2020s). The sample's time point label, in plain terms: baseline before first vaccination. The library relied on the immunoSEQ multiplex PCR assay. Here the immuneACCESS table is served through TCRdb, limited to in-frame sequences with V and J called. Missing clones are a known gap in these copies; in checked studies unresolved V genes cover under half, and the rest lacks a known reason. Here the sample has 95,000 to 150,000 clones; 87% occur a single time. The leading ten clones occupy roughly 9.8% of the sample. Source: peripheral blood, taken on day 0 of AZD1222 vaccination. These receptor sequences come from an adult in good health.

In DNA form, the CDR3 reads TGTGCCAGTAGTTCCTTCTTCTCCGGGACCTTAAATGAAAAACTGTTTTTT. Translating gives CASSSFFSGTLNEKLFF. The J gene is TRBJ1-4, the V gene TRBV19, with D perhaps TRBD1 (5 bases). Trimming cost V 5 bases and J 5 bases, with 21 bases left between them. The CDR3 has 17 amino acids. Germline V CDR1 and CDR2: LNHDA, SQIVND (reference sequence).

This clone was seen only once. The chain combines TRBV27 with TRBJ1-1; 8 bases are shared with TRBD1. This CDR3 comprises 14 residues. Germline V CDR1 and CDR2: MNHEY, SMNVEV (reference sequence). V lost 4 bases to trimming and J lost 2 bases; unmatched junction nucleotides: 3. CDR3 loop: CASSSSGGNTEAFF. The CDR3 DNA reads as TGTGCCAGCAGTTCCTCAGGGGGCAACACTGAAGCTTTCTTT.

This rearrangement joins TRBV11-3 to TRBJ2-5, with D unclear. The germline V gene encodes CDR1 SGHNT and CDR2 YENEEA. V lost 4 bases and J 9 bases, leaving 12 bases between the germline ends. The CDR3 runs to 12 residues. This chain's CDR3 is CASSSSDWAQYF. CDR3 in DNA: TGTGCCAGCAGCTCGTCAGACTGGGCCCAGTACTTC.

The rearrangement links TRBV5-1 to TRBJ1-4, with D perhaps matching TRBD1 (5 bases). The length of the CDR3 is 14 residues. The germline V and J ends were trimmed by 5 bases and 10 bases, with 18 bases remaining between them. Germline V gives CDR1 SGHRS, CDR2 YFSETQ. For the CDR3, the DNA is TGCGCCAGCAGGTCGGAACCTCCCGGGGGAAAACTGTTTTTT. This sequence encodes CASRSEPPGGKLFF.

The CDR3: CASSSAYRGRGYGYTF. The CDR3 region has the DNA TGCGCCAGCAGCTCCGCCTACAGGGGTCGAGGCTATGGCTACACCTTC. V and J are TRBV5-1 and TRBJ1-2; 7 bases align to TRBD1. Germline values: CDR1 SGHRS, CDR2 YFSETQ. The CDR3 spans 16 residues. V shed 3 bases and J 4 bases; nucleotides not matched to a gene: 12.

The CDR3: CASSRRAGSYEQYF. The CDR3 region has the DNA TGTGCCAGCAGCCGCCGGGCCGGCTCCTACGAGCAGTACTTC. This chain uses TRBV3-1 (or the pseudogene TRBV3-2) with TRBJ2-7; D ambiguous. CDR1 and CDR2 from the germline V gene are LGHDT and YNNKEL (reference sequence). The length of the CDR3 is 14 residues. With 4 bases removed from V and 0 bases from J, the gap between germline ends came to 10 bases.

The chain uses TRBV10-2 and TRBJ2-7; D may be TRBD1 or TRBD2 (5 bases each). Trimming removed 7 bases from V and 3 bases from J, with 13 bases in between. The germline gives CDR1 WSHSY, CDR2 SAAADI. The CDR3 sequence is 13 residues long. This chain's CDR3 is CASMSGPSYEQYF. CDR3 nucleotide sequence: TGCGCCAGCATGTCGGGGCCAAGCTACGAGCAGTACTTC.

This clone came up once. The rearrangement links TRBV28 to TRBJ2-1; 9 bases are shared with TRBD1. Germline V gene data show CDR1 as MDHEN and CDR2 as SYDVKM. The CDR3 is 21 amino acids. Trimming removed 4 bases from V and 1 base from J; junction bases left unmatched: 20. CDR3 nucleotide sequence: TGTGCCAGCAGTTCGCCCGTCGGGACAGGGAGCGCCAGAGGGTCCTACAATGAGCAGTTCTTC. As protein: CASSSPVGTGSARGSYNEQFF. The whole variable domain, remainder taken from reference TRBV28 and TRBJ2-1, is DVKVTQSSRYLVKRTGEKVFLECVQDMDHENMFWYRQDPGLGLRLIYFSYDVKMKEKGDIPEGYSVSREKKERFSLILESASTNQTSMYLCASSSPVGTGSARGSYNEQFFGPGTRLTVL.

The J gene is TRBJ2-6, the V gene TRBV28; tentative D call: TRBD2 (5 bases). V was shortened by 7 bases and J by 3 bases, with 13 bases between the two germline ends. CDR1 is MDHEN, CDR2 SYDVKM, per germline. This CDR3 has 15 amino acids. The CDR3 DNA reads TGTGCCAGCACGTCCCCTCGGGGTGGGGCCAACGTCCTGACTTTC. This gives the protein CASTSPRGGANVLTF.

The chain recombines TRBV19 with TRBJ2-7; 10 bases are shared with TRBD2. The CDR3 is 14 amino acids. Per germline, CDR1 LNHDA and CDR2 SQIVND (reference sequence). The V segment lost 4 bases and the J segment 4 bases; nucleotides outside the gene matches: 4. CDR3 residues: CASSKREGPYEQYF. The DNA of the CDR3 is TGTGCCAGTAGTAAGCGGGAGGGCCCATACGAGCAGTACTTC. The full variable domain, with the rest looked up from reference TRBV19 and TRBJ2-7, is DGGITQSPKYLFRKEGQNVTLSCEQNLNHDAMYWYRQDPGQGLRLIYYSQIVNDFQKGDIAEGYSVSREKKESFPLTVTSAQKNPTAFYLCASSKREGPYEQYFGPGTRLTVT.

The chain uses TRBV28 and TRBJ1-2, with 7 nucleotides matching TRBD1. CDR1 is MDHEN, CDR2 SYDVKM, per germline. The CDR3 runs to 17 residues. With V trimmed by 6 bases and J by 0 bases, 13 bases remained unmatched. CDR3 sequence: CASSPWGGQGANYGYTF. As DNA, the CDR3 is TGTGCCAGCAGCCCATGGGGGGGGCAGGGGGCTAACTATGGCTACACCTTC.

The rearrangement uses TRBV7-3 and TRBJ2-2, with D perhaps TRBD2 (6 bases). Germline V gene sequence: CDR1 SGHTA, CDR2 FQGTGA. The CDR3 length is 15 residues. Trimming removed 1 base from V and 3 bases from J, with 9 bases in between. The CDR3 sequence: CASSLIREHTGELFF. The CDR3 nucleotides are TGTGCCAGCAGCTTAATCCGGGAGCACACCGGGGAGCTGTTTTTT.

V usage is TRBV5-5 and J usage is TRBJ2-3; D unclear. Trimming took off 5 bases at V and 0 bases at J, with 4 bases between the two ends. The CDR3 extends over 12 amino acids. The germline V gene encodes CDR1 SGHKS and CDR2 YYEKEE (reference sequence). CDR3 bases: TGTGCCAGCAGGGGCAGCACAGATACGCAGTATTTT. This codes for CASRGSTDTQYF.

The chain is built from TRBV3-1 (or the pseudogene TRBV3-2) and TRBJ1-2, with TRBD1 as a possible D gene (5 bases). The CDR3 covers 15 residues. Looked up from germline, CDR1 is LGHDT and CDR2 is YNNKEL (reference sequence). The ends were cut back, 4 bases at V and 2 bases at J, with 14 bases in the middle. The CDR3 is CASSPSGTGNYGYTF. The CDR3 coding sequence is TGTGCCAGCAGCCCCTCCGGGACGGGGAACTATGGCTACACCTTC.

V and J are TRBV12-3 or TRBV12-4 and TRBJ2-5, with unresolved D. V was clipped by 3 bases and J by 0 bases, with 2 bases between them. The CDR3 loop spans 12 amino acids. DNA of the CDR3: TGTGCCAGCAGTTTCGACCAAGAGACCCAGTACTTC. It specifies CASSFDQETQYF.

This clone was recorded only once. V usage is TRBV5-4 and J usage is TRBJ2-2; D not certain. The CDR3 covers 13 residues. CDR1 and CDR2 from the germline V gene are SGHNT and YYREEE (reference sequence). V lost 4 bases, J lost 6 bases, and 10 bases lay in between. The CDR3 region is CASSRAGAGELFF. The CDR3 DNA reads as TGTGCCAGCAGCCGCGCAGGCGCCGGGGAGCTGTTTTTT.

This chain connects TRBV5-4 to TRBJ1-1; D might be TRBD1 (5 bases). The V and J ends lost 5 bases and 11 bases respectively, with 16 bases between them. Germline V gene data show CDR1 as SGHNT and CDR2 as YYREEE (reference sequence). The CDR3 has 12 amino acids. This chain's CDR3 is CASSSGILNAFF. The CDR3 region has the DNA TGTGCCAGCAGTTCAGGGATATTGAATGCTTTCTTT.

This chain uses TRBV7-2 with TRBJ1-2; no firm D call. The V and J ends lost 2 bases and 8 bases respectively, with 21 bases between them. The CDR3 totals 16 residues. In germline, CDR1 is SGHTA, CDR2 FQGNSA. The CDR3 loop reads CASSLNPFSRTPGYTF. As DNA, the CDR3 is TGTGCCAGCAGCTTAAACCCATTCTCCCGCACGCCAGGCTACACCTTC.

V gene TRBV7-2 combines with J gene TRBJ1-6; 11 bases align to TRBD1. The germline gives CDR1 SGHTA, CDR2 FQGNSA. The CDR3 loop spans 15 amino acids. The V segment lost 7 bases and the J segment 8 bases; nucleotides outside the gene matches: 7. Here the CDR3 reads CASTPPGQGDSPLHF. Here the CDR3 DNA reads TGTGCCAGCACCCCCCCGGGACAGGGGGATTCACCCCTCCACTTT.

This clone was detected once. This chain uses TRBV6-2 or TRBV6-3 with TRBJ1-1; 8 positions agree with TRBD1. The ends lost 6 bases at V and 1 base at J; junction bases unmatched: 7. The CDR3 length is 15 residues. Germline values: CDR1 MNHEY, CDR2 SVGEGT. CDR3 DNA sequence: TGTGCCAGCAGCAAGACAGGGGCATGGAACACTGAAGCTTTCTTT. Translation gives CASSKTGAWNTEAFF.

This chain connects TRBV5-1 to TRBJ2-3; 9 positions agree with TRBD2. Germline CDR1 is SGHRS and CDR2 is YFSETQ. This CDR3 has 16 amino acids. J lost 4 bases, V lost 1 base, and 7 bases had no gene match. DNA of the CDR3: TGCGCCAGCAGCTTGTCAGGCGGGAGGGCCGCAGATACGCAGTATTTT. It translates to CASSLSGGRAADTQYF.

The rearrangement joins TRBV12-3 or TRBV12-4 to TRBJ2-1; D is possibly TRBD2 (7 bases). The V end lost 7 bases, the J end lost 9 bases, and 13 bases lay between the germline ends. The CDR3 totals 12 residues. CDR3 coding DNA: TGTGCCAGCACCTGGGGGGGCAGTGAGCAGTTCTTC. Its protein product is CASTWGGSEQFF.

This clone came up once. The junction differs from germline at one of its ends, possibly a read error. The CDR3 region has the DNA TGTGCCAGCTGCTTGTTTTGTGGTTGGGAAGGGACCTCTGGGGCCAACGTCCTGACTTTC. Its protein is CASCLFCGWEGTSGANVLTF. V gene TRBV5-8 combines with J gene TRBJ2-6; D assignment may be TRBD1 or TRBD2 (5 bases each). CDR1 and CDR2 from the germline V gene are SGHTS and YDEGEE. The CDR3 has 20 amino acids.

The gene calls are TRBV6-5 and TRBJ2-7; D gene unclear. The ends were cut back, 6 bases at V and 2 bases at J, with 5 bases in the middle. Germline V gene sequence: CDR1 MNHEY, CDR2 SVGAGI. The CDR3 is made up of 11 amino acids. CDR3 sequence (DNA): TGTGCCAGCAGGGTAACCTACGAGCAGTACTTC. Translating gives CASRVTYEQYF.

The chain uses TRBV25-1 and TRBJ1-2, with TRBD1 matching over 9 bases. CDR1 and CDR2 from the germline V gene are MGHDK and SYGVNS. The CDR3 is 14 residues long. V lost 6 bases and J lost 2; bases outside the gene matches: 4. CDR3 loop: CASRGTGRNYGYTF. The CDR3 nucleotides read TGTGCCAGCAGAGGGACAGGGCGAAACTATGGCTACACCTTC.

The CDR3 DNA sequence: TGCGCCAGCAGCCATCCGGTGGGGACAGACGCCTACGAGCAGTACTTC. This translates into CASSHPVGTDAYEQYF. The chain is built from TRBV4-1 and TRBJ2-7, with 7 bases aligning to TRBD1. V trimming: 3 bases; J trimming: 2 bases; junction bases outside the gene matches: 10. Germline CDR1 MGHRA, CDR2 YSYEKL. There are 16 residues in the CDR3.

The gene calls are TRBV24-1 and TRBJ2-7; the D is unclear. Germline V gene lookup returns CDR1 KGHDR and CDR2 SFDVKD. Trimming took off 9 bases at V and 2 bases at J, with 16 bases between the two ends. The CDR3 length is 14 residues. The CDR3 is CATAPPSVPYEQYF. CDR3 nucleotides: TGTGCCACCGCCCCCCCCTCGGTCCCCTACGAGCAGTACTTC.

CDR3: CASSESWTTDTQYF. CDR3 DNA sequence: TGTGCCAGCAGTGAATCGTGGACCACAGATACGCAGTATTTT. This chain joins TRBV6-1 and TRBJ2-3; D is unclear. The CDR3 is 14 amino acids. V was shortened by 2 bases and J by 2 bases, with 8 bases between the two germline ends. Per the germline V gene, CDR1 is MNHNS and CDR2 is SASEGT.

CDR3 region: CASSLWPSGRGYNYGYTF. The CDR3 nucleotides read TGTGCCAGCAGCTTATGGCCCTCGGGCAGGGGGTATAACTATGGCTACACCTTC. The J gene is TRBJ1-2, the V gene TRBV7-8; TRBD1 aligns across 7 bases. The trim removed 2 bases at V and 1 base at J, leaving 13 bases unmatched. CDR1 is SGHVS, CDR2 FQNEAQ, per germline. The CDR3 totals 18 residues.

The V and J genes are TRBV7-2 and TRBJ2-1, with D maybe TRBD2 (7 bases). This CDR3 region has 17 residues. The V end lost 5 bases, the J end lost 0 bases, and 17 bases lay between the germline ends. The germline V gene encodes CDR1 SGHTA and CDR2 FQGNSA. CDR3 sequence (DNA): TGTGCCAGCAGCAAACAAGGGGGGGCCAGCTCCTACAATGAGCAGTTCTTC. It yields the protein CASSKQGGASSYNEQFF.